These 3 T cell receptor beta chains were sequenced from one sample in a study of T cells expressing NK-cell markers. Using the 5' RACE reads, TCRdb records one entry per CDR3 protein without DNA. Reported are some 410,000 distinct CDR3 sequences; the ten largest clones contain 7.3%. The sample taken for sequencing was blood T cells: a sorted CD56 or NKG2C T cell subset, CD4+ or CD8+ T cells, or bulk PBMC T cells (not recorded which). The receptors shown here come from a woman between 18 and 70 years old in good health.

V and J are TRBV20-1 and TRBJ1-1. Germline assignment: CDR1 DFQATT and CDR2 SNEGSKA (reference sequence). The CDR3 has 13 amino acids. CDR3 in amino acids: CSAPGRGGTEAFF.

The chain has TRBV20-1 and TRBJ2-3; the D call from TCRdb, TRBD1, cannot be confirmed without DNA. Per the germline V gene, CDR1 is DFQATT and CDR2 is SNEGSKA (reference sequence). The CDR3 runs to 14 residues. The CDR3 here is CSASFAGAPDTQYF.

The chain joins TRBV5-6 to TRBJ2-7. This CDR3 has 14 amino acids. Germline CDR1 SGHDT, CDR2 YYEEEE. The CDR3 loop is CASSSGRIAYEQYF. Full variable domain (missing parts from reference TRBV5-6 and TRBJ2-7): DAGVTQSPTHLIKTRGQQVTLRCSPKSGHDTVSWYQQALGQGPQFIFQYYEEEERQRGNFPDRFSGHQFPNYSSELNVNALLLGDSALYLCASSSGRIAYEQYFGPGTRLTVT.